The present TCR beta chain was sequenced within a study of T cell responses to AZD1222 COVID-19 vaccine. CDR1 and CDR2 (germline): SNHLY, FYNNEI. This CDR3 has 10 residues. V dropped 8 bases and J dropped 5 bases, with 7 bases sitting between them. The assay was immunoSEQ multiplex PCR, and TCRdb's table has in-frame clones only and misses some. The repertoire holds around 130,000 clones, with roughly 92% as singletons. Concerning this clone: Its matching antigen is unknown.

Study-wide results and limits: Reports indicate that nearly half of spike-specific TCRs are directed at unmutated variant regions. The donors showed a predominance of white British ancestry and of females, with possible underestimation of clonal diversity. There were vaccine-associated CD4 TCRs across spike, dominant at 160-218 and 743-854.

The specimen comprised peripheral blood, sampled on day 0 of AZD1222 vaccination. This sequence was found in an adult in good health. This chain links TRBV2 with TRBJ2-7; D call uncertain. The CDR3 nucleotides are TGTGCCAGCGAGAGGAACGAGCAGTACTTC. This encodes CASERNEQYF.